Listed below are T cell receptor beta chains from one sample, sequenced in a study of cytomegalovirus exposure and HLA in healthy donors. Generated by immunoSEQ multiplex PCR, the TCRdb table keeps only in-frame clones and is missing some. The table records over 70,000 clones, around 80% of them present only once. Sequencing used PBMCs. The receptors were gathered from a man aged 18-30 years in good health and CMV-seronegative. Each CDR3 is given with its conserved first and last residue. The order of the fields is J gene, D gene, V gene, clone size, CDR3 protein, CDR3 DNA. The D gene is left open where the match is weak. Size is stated for part of the rows, as once, few or many counts, or as a class when the clone is expanded.

>TRBJ1-1|TRBD1|TRBV5-3|NA
CASSVTGGRSTEAFF
TGTGCCAGCAGCGTAACAGGGGGCAGGAGCACTGAAGCTTTCTTT
>TRBJ1-5|NA|TRBV6-5|NA
CASSNRQLDQPQHF
TGTGCCAGCAGCAACCGGCAACTAGATCAGCCCCAGCATTTT
>TRBJ1-1|TRBD1|TRBV9|NA
CASSVVPGGTEAFF
TGTGCCAGCAGCGTAGTCCCAGGGGGCACTGAAGCTTTCTTT
>TRBJ2-7|NA|TRBV6-5|once
CASSGQGDEQYF
TGTGCCAGCAGTGGGCAGGGCGACGAGCAGTACTTC
>TRBJ1-5|TRBD1|TRBV5-6|few
CASSAGQGMGNQPQHF
TGTGCCAGCAGCGCCGGACAGGGAATGGGCAATCAGCCCCAGCATTTT
>TRBJ2-7|NA|TRBV5-4|NA
CASSLSQTGEQYF
TGTGCCAGCAGCTTAAGCCAAACGGGGGAGCAGTACTTC
>TRBJ1-2|NA|TRBV7-9|NA
CSSSLSGQYPVYGYTF
TGTTCCAGCAGCTTAAGTGGGCAGTACCCTGTCTATGGCTACACCTTC
>TRBJ1-2|TRBD1|TRBV18|NA
CASSPPNRGSIYGYTF
TGTGCCAGCTCACCACCGAACAGGGGGAGTATCTATGGCTACACCTTC
>TRBJ2-7|TRBD2|TRBV7-2|NA
CASSLGTRAGEQYF
TGTGCCAGCAGCTTAGGGACTAGGGCTGGCGAGCAGTACTTC
>TRBJ1-3|NA|TRBV5-1|NA
CASSEISDSGNTIYF
TGCGCCAGCAGCGAGATATCTGACTCTGGAAACACCATATATTTT
>TRBJ2-1|TRBD2|TRBV10-1|NA
CASRVGLAATSSYNEQFF
TGCGCCAGCAGGGTCGGACTAGCGGCCACTAGCTCCTACAATGAGCAGTTCTTC
>TRBJ1-5|TRBD1|TRBV19|NA
CASSITGGNQPQHF
TGTGCCAGTAGTATAACAGGGGGCAATCAGCCCCAGCATTTT
>TRBJ2-7|TRBD1|TRBV7-7|NA
CASSFWTGDEQYF
TGTGCTAGCAGCTTTTGGACAGGGGACGAGCAGTACTTC
>TRBJ2-2|NA|TRBV5-1|NA
CASSLGQQNTGELFF
TGCGCCAGCAGCTTGGGACAGCAGAACACCGGGGAGCTGTTTTTT
>TRBJ2-3|TRBD2|TRBV4-2|NA
CASSQDRASGADTQYF
TGTGCCAGCAGCCAAGATCGGGCTAGCGGGGCAGATACGCAGTATTTT
>TRBJ1-6|NA|TRBV30|NA
CAWSARDHSPLHF
TGTGCCTGGAGCGCCCGGGATCATTCACCCCTCCACTTT
>TRBJ1-2|TRBD1|TRBV5-8|NA
CASTPSGTGWSYGYTF
TGTGCCAGCACCCCCTCCGGGACAGGGTGGTCTTATGGCTACACCTTC
>TRBJ1-2|NA|TRBV7-9|NA
CSSSSGLSVYTF
TGTTCCAGCAGTTCGGGTTTGTCGGTCTACACCTTC
>TRBJ1-4|NA|TRBV5-6|large
CASSLSSGNEKLFF
TGTGCCAGCAGCTTGTCCTCAGGGAATGAAAAACTGTTTTTT
>TRBJ1-2|TRBD1|TRBV7-6|NA
CASSSPGTGRQSYTF
TGTGCCAGCAGCTCCCCTGGGACAGGGCGACAAAGCTACACCTTC
>TRBJ2-7|NA|TRBV27|NA
CASGPGAAGDALEQYF
TGTGCCAGCGGCCCTGGGGCGGCAGGGGATGCCCTCGAGCAGTACTTC
>TRBJ2-5|NA|TRBV6-1|NA
CASSEAGGAGTQYF
TGTGCCAGCAGTGAAGCAGGGGGGGCAGGGACCCAGTACTTC
>TRBJ1-6|TRBD1|TRBV5-8|NA
CASSMDRWNSPLHF
TGTGCCAGCAGCATGGACAGGTGGAATTCACCCCTCCACTTT
>TRBJ1-3|NA|TRBV5-4|NA
CASSQDLRSSGNTIYF
TGTGCCAGCAGCCAGGATCTACGAAGCTCTGGAAACACCATATATTTT
>TRBJ2-3|TRBD1|TRBV19|NA
CASKRWSRQGAGTDTQYF
TGTGCCAGTAAAAGGTGGTCCCGGCAGGGGGCTGGCACAGATACGCAGTATTTT
>TRBJ1-6|TRBD1|TRBV27|NA
CASQWDRALNSPLHF
TGTGCCAGCCAATGGGACAGGGCCCTGAATTCACCCCTCCACTTT
>TRBJ2-1|TRBD1|TRBV4-1|NA
CASSQEGQNNNEQFF
TGCGCCAGCAGCCAAGAGGGACAGAATAACAATGAGCAGTTCTTC
>TRBJ1-6|NA|TRBV5-1|NA
CASSQQAGGEGNSPLHF
TGCGCCAGCAGCCAACAGGCGGGGGGCGAGGGTAATTCACCCCTCCACTTT
>TRBJ1-2|NA|TRBV30|NA
CAWNSGYGGYTF
TGTGCCTGGAATTCAGGGTATGGAGGCTACACCTTC
>TRBJ1-3|NA|TRBV4-1|NA
CASSHLPAGVIVNTIYF
TGCGCCAGCAGCCACCTCCCCGCCGGGGTAATCGTAAACACCATATATTTT
>TRBJ1-4|TRBD1|TRBV10-2|NA
CASTPTYRGPEKLFF
TGCGCCAGCACACCTACCTACAGGGGGCCTGAAAAACTGTTTTTT
>TRBJ2-5|NA|TRBV5-1|NA
CASSPGSAQETQYF
TGCGCCAGCAGCCCCGGGTCGGCCCAAGAGACCCAGTACTTC
>TRBJ1-2|TRBD1|TRBV6-4|few
CASGDRVGGYTF
TGTGCCAGCGGGGACAGGGTCGGTGGCTACACCTTC
>TRBJ1-2|NA|TRBV28|NA
CASSLSLYGYTF
TGTGCCAGCAGTTTATCGTTATATGGCTACACCTTC
>TRBJ1-5|TRBD1|TRBV2|NA
CASSRGDSPNQPQHF
TGTGCCAGCAGCAGAGGGGACAGCCCCAATCAGCCCCAGCATTTT
>TRBJ1-1|NA|TRBV7-9|once
CASSFDTVNTEAFF
TGTGCCAGCAGCTTCGATACAGTGAACACTGAAGCTTTCTTT
>TRBJ2-7|NA|TRBV30|NA
CAWSVGSYEQYF
TGTGCCTGGAGTGTCGGCTCCTACGAGCAGTACTTC
>TRBJ2-5|TRBD2|TRBV5-4|NA
CASSLRTSGGQETQYF
TGTGCCAGCAGCCTTCGGACTAGCGGGGGTCAAGAGACCCAGTACTTC
>TRBJ2-7|TRBD1|TRBV7-9|NA
CSSSLRGTGGYEQYF
TGTTCCAGCAGCTTAAGAGGGACAGGGGGCTACGAGCAGTACTTC
>TRBJ1-3|NA|TRBV18|NA
CASSPQGGSGNTIYF
TGTGCCAGCTCACCACAGGGAGGCTCTGGAAACACCATATATTTT
>TRBJ2-3|NA|TRBV4-2|few
CASSLQGATDTQYF
TGTGCCAGCAGCCTCCAGGGCGCCACAGATACGCAGTATTTT
>TRBJ1-5|NA|TRBV2|NA
CASSEGLWQPQHF
TGTGCCAGCAGTGAGGGGCTCTGGCAGCCCCAGCATTTT
>TRBJ2-3|NA|TRBV5-4|NA
CASTLAGVSTDTQYF
TGTGCCAGCACCCTGGCCGGGGTCAGCACAGATACGCAGTATTTT
>TRBJ2-7|TRBD1|TRBV27|once
CASRTTGRPYEQYF
TGTGCCAGCAGGACGACAGGGAGACCCTACGAGCAGTACTTC
>TRBJ1-2|TRBD1|TRBV5-4|NA
CASSGQGSRGYTF
TGTGCCAGCAGCGGACAGGGTTCGAGGGGCTACACCTTC
>TRBJ1-1|NA|TRBV4-1|NA
CASSVVGGVRDTEAFF
TGCGCCAGCAGTGTGGTTGGCGGCGTGCGGGACACTGAAGCTTTCTTT
>TRBJ2-1|NA|TRBV25-1|NA
CASSEWRGLNEQFF
TGTGCCAGCAGTGAATGGAGGGGGCTGAATGAGCAGTTCTTC
>TRBJ1-5|NA|TRBV19|once
CASSPQGTQPQHF
TGTGCCAGTAGCCCTCAGGGAACTCAGCCCCAGCATTTT
>TRBJ1-1|NA|TRBV19|once
CASSISSAGNTEAFF
TGTGCCAGTAGTATAAGTTCGGCGGGGAACACTGAAGCTTTCTTT
>TRBJ2-5|NA|TRBV10-3|few
CAISEGGSETQYF
TGTGCCATCAGCGAGGGGGGCAGTGAGACCCAGTACTTC
>TRBJ2-1|TRBD2|TRBV19|NA
CASSQTSGGYSYNEQFF
TGTGCCAGTAGCCAGACTAGCGGGGGATACTCCTACAATGAGCAGTTCTTC
>TRBJ1-2|NA|TRBV5-8|NA
CASSPQDGLYGYTF
TGTGCCAGCAGCCCGCAGGACGGACTCTATGGCTACACCTTC
>TRBJ1-5|NA|TRBV7-2|few
CASSVYNQPQHF
TGTGCCAGCAGCGTGTACAATCAGCCCCAGCATTTT
>TRBJ2-7|NA|TRBV1|NA
CTSSQEAERQGAGEQYF
TGCACCAGCAGCCAAGAAGCGGAGCGACAGGGGGCCGGTGAGCAGTACTTC